These 10 T cell receptor beta chains were sequenced from one sample in a study of T-cell memory formation after mild COVID-19. TCRdb processed the 5' RACE reads anew with MiXCR; each CDR3 protein has one entry. The table includes some 150,000 distinct CDR3 sequences, about 5.5% detected once. The sequenced material came from PBMCs or a T cell subset sorted from them (not recorded which). These receptors all come from an adult woman who had mild COVID-19 (a few samples of this study predate the infection). Cell type and time point are not known.

This clonotype has ten or more counts. This chain connects TRBV7-9 to TRBJ2-1; the match to TRBD2 covers 9 bases. This CDR3 is 17 amino acids long. CDR1 is SEHNR and CDR2 is FQNEAQ in the germline V gene (reference sequence). V gave up 6 bases and J gave up 10 bases; unmatched junction bases: 19. The CDR3 sequence is CASSQNPVAGGPWEQFF. Written as DNA, the CDR3 is TGTGCCAGCAGTCAAAATCCGGTGGCGGGAGGGCCATGGGAGCAGTTCTTC.

This clonotype has ten or more counts. This CDR3 is CASSQVSRRGQFF. The CDR3 DNA sequence: TGTGCCAGCAGCCAAGTGAGTCGCCGAGGGCAGTTCTTC. This chain joins TRBV14 and TRBJ2-1; D is undetermined. CDR3 length equals 13 residues. The V end was cut by 1 base, the J end by 12 bases, with 13 bases between. Germline-derived CDR1 and CDR2 are SGHDN and FVKESK.

V usage is TRBV12-3 or TRBV12-4 and J usage is TRBJ2-2, with 13 bases matching TRBD2. V shed 4 bases and J 6 bases; nucleotides not matched to a gene: 8. The CDR3 consists of 17 residues. The CDR3 here is CASSSPPGLAGPGELFF. The CDR3 bases are TGTGCCAGCAGTTCTCCTCCGGGACTAGCGGGGCCCGGGGAGCTGTTTTTT.

This clonotype was observed a few times. This chain joins TRBV19 and TRBJ2-3; no definite D call. This CDR3 has 15 residues. Trimming removed 3 bases from V and 3 bases from J, with 13 bases in between. Germline V lookup: CDR1 LNHDA, CDR2 SQIVND (reference sequence). CDR3 sequence: CASSIGEIRTDTQYF. The CDR3 bases are TGTGCCAGTAGTATCGGTGAGATTAGAACAGATACGCAGTATTTT.

The sample holds many counts of this clonotype. The V and J genes are TRBV12-3 or TRBV12-4 and TRBJ2-4; D unclear. This CDR3 has 17 amino acids. Trimming shortened V by 2 bases and J by 0 bases, and 14 bases separated the two germline ends. CDR3 nucleotide sequence: TGTGCCAGCAGTTTACGTGGGCAGAGTATAGCCAAAAACATTCAGTACTTC. Residues: CASSLRGQSIAKNIQYF.

This clonotype has at least ten counts. The J gene is TRBJ2-2, the V gene TRBV5-6; possibly TRBD2 for D (6 bases). Deletions cut 0 bases from V and 5 bases from J, with 8 bases between. Germline V CDR1 and CDR2: SGHDT, YYEEEE. The CDR3 is made up of 14 amino acids. CDR3 bases: TGTGCCAGCAGCTTGGCGCTAGCGACCGGGGAGCTGTTTTTT. It specifies CASSLALATGELFF. Together with reference TRBV5-6 and TRBJ2-2, the CDR3 gives the full variable domain: DAGVTQSPTHLIKTRGQQVTLRCSPKSGHDTVSWYQQALGQGPQFIFQYYEEEERQRGNFPDRFSGHQFPNYSSELNVNALLLGDSALYLCASSLALATGELFFGEGSRLTVL.

This chain uses TRBV23-1 with TRBJ2-2, with 8 nucleotides matching TRBD2. TRBV23-1 is assigned to the ORF class and has an uncertain function. J lost 4 bases, V lost 3 bases, and 10 bases had no gene match. The CDR3 spans 17 residues. CDR3 sequence: CASSQGGLASGTGELFF. DNA for the CDR3: TGCGCCAGCAGTCAGGGAGGACTAGCCTCGGGCACCGGGGAGCTGTTTTTT.

This chain uses TRBV2 with TRBJ2-1, with TRBD2 matching over 12 bases. The V and J ends lost 6 bases and 7 bases, in that order; junction bases with no gene match: 4. The CDR3 loop spans 14 amino acids. CDR1 and CDR2 (germline): SNHLY, FYNNEI. CDR3 DNA sequence: TGTGCCAGCAGAGGACTAGCGGGAAGAAATGAGCAGTTCTTC. Translation gives CASRGLAGRNEQFF.

This clonotype was detected only a few times. The chain couples TRBV27 to TRBJ1-4, with a tentative D call TRBD1 (6 bases). CDR1 and CDR2 (germline): MNHEY, SMNVEV (reference sequence). V lost 1 base to trimming and J lost 3 bases, with 15 bases between them. This CDR3 spans 17 amino acids. The CDR3 sequence: CASSLLGTGLANEKLFF. CDR3 nucleotide sequence: TGTGCCAGCAGTTTATTGGGAACAGGGCTCGCTAATGAAAAACTGTTTTTT. Full variable domain (missing parts from reference TRBV27 and TRBJ1-4): EAQVTQNPRYLITVTGKKLTVTCSQNMNHEYMSWYRQDPGLGLRQIYYSMNVEVTDKGDVPEGYKVSRKEKRNFPLILESPSPNQTSLYFCASSLLGTGLANEKLFFGSGTQLSVL.

This clonotype was detected many times. The J gene is TRBJ2-1, the V gene TRBV7-2; no definite D call. CDR1 and CDR2 from the germline V gene are SGHTA and FQGNSA. The V end was cut by 1 base, the J end by 6 bases, with 7 bases between. The CDR3 extends over 13 amino acids. The CDR3 loop is CASSLGTLNEQFF. The DNA of the CDR3 is TGTGCCAGCAGCTTAGGTACCCTCAATGAGCAGTTCTTC.